The next 5 T cell receptor beta chains were all read from a single sample in a study of molecular identifiers for immune sequencing clone quantification (dated by TCRdb to between 2017 and 2018). The receptor library was made with PCR. Instrument on record: Illumina HiSeq 4000. In-frame beta chains were kept once TCRdb had trimmed the public reads at Q25 with fastp and called clones with MiXCR. Each record represents a unique CDR3 protein, reported with the most common genes and DNA among its rows. The sample profile shows about 65,000 distinct CDR3 sequences; around 17% of them were found once. Together, the top ten hold roughly 1.5% of the sample. Input material: naive CD8+ T cells from blood, with Jurkat cell RNA spiked in. The cell subset or site tag for this specimen amounts to: FACS-sorted CD8+CD4-CCR7+CD45RA+ naive T cells. These receptors originate from a human donor in good health. Some libraries in this study had Jurkat cell RNA spiked in.

As concerns this clonotype: Compared with germline, one end of the junction differs, possibly owing to a read error. The rearrangement uses TRBV7-9 and TRBJ2-3; 8 positions agree with TRBD2. CDR3 length: 17 amino acids. Germline CDR1 reads SEHNR; CDR2 reads FQNEAQ (reference sequence). CDR3 sequence reads: CTSSSGTSGRDTDTQYF. The CDR3 DNA follows: TGTACCAGCAGCTCCGGGACCAGCGGGAGAGACACAGATACGCAGTATTTT.

This clonotype was detected many times. This sequence joins TRBV6-5 and TRBJ1-5; a possible D gene is TRBD1 (5 bases). Deletions cut 5 bases from V and 0 bases from J, with 11 bases between. The CDR3 has 15 amino acids. Germline V CDR1 and CDR2: MNHEY, SVGAGI. The CDR3 DNA sequence: TGTGCCAGCAGTCCGACAGATTATAGCAATCAGCCCCAGCATTTT. Its translation is CASSPTDYSNQPQHF.

This clonotype is deemed medium-sized. The gene calls are TRBV28 and TRBJ2-3; 8 bases match TRBD2. This CDR3 has 16 amino acids. V was clipped by 2 bases and J by 1 base; unmatched bases: 5. Germline V gene sequence: CDR1 MDHEN, CDR2 SYDVKM. Here the CDR3 reads CASSLEETSGTDTQYF. The DNA of the CDR3 is TGTGCCAGCAGTTTAGAAGAGACTAGCGGCACAGATACGCAGTATTTT.

On this clonotype: Just one base apart from a much larger clone, this may be a read error. The genes are TRBV29-1 and TRBJ2-7; 7 bases are a match to TRBD2. The V gene end was trimmed by 7 bases and the J gene end by 5 bases; junction bases not matched to a gene: 14. The germline CDR1 and CDR2 sequences are SQVTM and ANQGSEA. The CDR3 has 14 residues. CDR3 in amino acids: CSAAYLAGVDEQYF. The CDR3 DNA sequence: TGCAGCGCTGCTTATCTCGCGGGAGTCGACGAGCAGTACTTC.

This clonotype was found many times. This chain connects TRBV27 to TRBJ2-3; D not certain. Trimming took 3 bases from V and 0 from J, leaving 7 bases between them. This CDR3 has 14 residues. Germline values: CDR1 MNHEY, CDR2 SMNVEV (reference sequence). The CDR3: CASSLVGSTDTQYF. The CDR3 DNA reads TGTGCCAGCAGTTTGGTCGGTAGCACAGATACGCAGTATTTT.